This passage covers 9 T cell receptor beta chains from one sample sequenced in a study of Ad26.COV2.S vaccination and SARS-CoV-2 variants. TCRdb's copy holds only in-frame clones and misses some; the assay was immunoSEQ multiplex PCR. The sample has approximately 450,000 clones; roughly 90% are singletons. Treatment: over 15 received Ad26.COV2.S at low or high dose, single or two shots; about 5 received placebo; per-sample allocation not given. Repertoires come from day 63 after the first vaccine or placebo injection. Sequences were derived from peripheral blood, sampled in a trial of Ad26.COV2.S vaccine versus placebo. The receptors shown here come from a person between 18 and 65 years old who received the Ad26.COV2.S COVID-19 vaccine or a placebo.

The chain is built from TRBV10-2 and TRBJ2-1; 13 positions agree with TRBD2. CDR3 size: 19 residues. Germline CDR1 and CDR2: WSHSY and SAAADI. Unmatched junction bases numbered 14, after V lost 3 bases and J lost 6 bases. CDR3 nucleotides: TGCGCCAGCAGTGAACTTGGACTAGCGGGAGACCGGACCTCCAATGAGCAGTTCTTC. Residues: CASSELGLAGDRTSNEQFF.

The chain links TRBV6-5 to TRBJ2-3; D tentatively fits TRBD1 or TRBD2 (5 bases each). Trimming removed 7 bases at V and 0 bases at J, with 11 bases between. The CDR3 is made up of 14 amino acids. CDR1 MNHEY and CDR2 SVGAGI come from the germline V gene. The CDR3 reads CASNRGHSTDTQYF. The CDR3 region has the DNA TGTGCCAGCAACCGGGGCCACAGCACAGATACGCAGTATTTT.

This clone was found once. The V call is TRBV6-6, the J call TRBJ2-3, with 9 bases aligning to TRBD2. The CDR3 sequence is 15 residues long. After removal of 5 bases from V and 4 bases from J, the junction contained 7 bases not matched to a gene. Germline V gives CDR1 MNHNY, CDR2 SVGAGI (reference sequence). CDR3 in amino acids: CASSPAGGPPDTQYF. In nucleotides, the CDR3 is TGTGCCAGCAGTCCTGCGGGAGGGCCCCCAGATACGCAGTATTTT.

This chain connects TRBV28 to TRBJ2-7; the D gene is possibly TRBD1 (5 bases). Germline CDR1 and CDR2: MDHEN and SYDVKM. The V and J ends lost 5 bases and 2 bases respectively, with 13 bases between them. This CDR3 contains 14 residues. CDR3 in DNA: TGTGCCAGCAGTCGGACACCGAACACCTACGAGCAGTACTTC. This gives the protein CASSRTPNTYEQYF.

The chain couples TRBV3-1 (or the pseudogene TRBV3-2) to TRBJ2-3, with 9 bases that match TRBD1. The CDR3 length is 15 residues. CDR1 LGHDT and CDR2 YNNKEL come from the germline V gene (reference sequence). V lost 0 bases and J lost 4; bases outside the gene matches: 2. CDR3 sequence: CASSQETGGADTQYF. The CDR3 region has the DNA TGTGCCAGCAGCCAAGAAACAGGGGGCGCAGATACGCAGTATTTT.

The chain recombines TRBV19 with TRBJ2-5, with D perhaps being TRBD1 or TRBD2 (5 bases each). Trimming removed 5 bases from V and 4 bases from J, with 11 bases in between. The CDR3 contains 13 residues. Per the germline V gene, CDR1 is LNHDA and CDR2 is SQIVND (reference sequence). CDR3 sequence reads: CASSLGPGETQYF. The CDR3 bases are TGTGCCAGTAGTTTGGGACCAGGAGAGACCCAGTACTTC.

This chain uses TRBV5-6 with TRBJ2-5; perhaps TRBD2 as D (5 bases). Germline V gives CDR1 SGHDT, CDR2 YYEEEE. Between the trimmed V and J ends, which lost 2 bases and 4 bases, there was a span of 21 bases. The length of the CDR3 is 17 residues. Written as DNA, the CDR3 is TGTGCCAGCAGCTTCCATGTTGCGGGCCTAAGTAGAGAGACCCAGTACTTC. Amino acids: CASSFHVAGLSRETQYF.

This rearrangement joins TRBV4-3 to TRBJ2-7; 7 bases are shared with TRBD1. The germline V gene encodes CDR1 LGHNA and CDR2 YSLEER. The J segment lost 3 bases and the V segment lost 4 bases, leaving 3 bases of the junction unmatched. This CDR3 has 13 residues. CDR3 amino acids: CASSPGQHYEQYF. In nucleotides, the CDR3 is TGCGCCAGCAGCCCGGGACAGCACTACGAGCAGTACTTC.

The J gene is TRBJ1-2, the V gene TRBV15; TRBD1 matches at 8 bases. CDR1 is LNHNV and CDR2 is YYDKDF in the germline V gene (reference sequence). This CDR3 has 15 amino acids. The junction had 3 bases not matched to a gene; V was cut back by 1 base and J by 2 bases. CDR3 bases: TGTGCCACCAGCAGAGGACCAGGGGGCAACTATGGCTACACCTTC. This translates into CATSRGPGGNYGYTF.